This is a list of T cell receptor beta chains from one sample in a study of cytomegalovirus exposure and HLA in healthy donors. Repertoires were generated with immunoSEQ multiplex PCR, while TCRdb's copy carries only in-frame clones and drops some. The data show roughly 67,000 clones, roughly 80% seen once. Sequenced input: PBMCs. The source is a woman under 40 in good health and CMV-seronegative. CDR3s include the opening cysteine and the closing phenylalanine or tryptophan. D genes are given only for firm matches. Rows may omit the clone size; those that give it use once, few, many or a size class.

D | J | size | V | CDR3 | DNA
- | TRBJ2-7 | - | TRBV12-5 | CASGPRTHTYEQYF | TGTGCTAGTGGTCCTAGGACTCACACCTACGAGCAGTACTTC
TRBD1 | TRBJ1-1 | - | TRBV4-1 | CASSARQGATEAFF | TGCGCCAGCAGCGCCCGACAGGGCGCCACTGAAGCTTTCTTT
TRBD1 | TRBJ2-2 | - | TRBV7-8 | CASSDGFRGQGTGELFF | TGTGCCAGCAGCGACGGCTTCAGGGGGCAGGGCACCGGGGAGCTGTTTTTT
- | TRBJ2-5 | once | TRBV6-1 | CASSALLFRETQYF | TGTGCCAGCAGTGCCCTCCTTTTCAGGGAGACCCAGTACTTC
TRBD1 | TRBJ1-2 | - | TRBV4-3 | CASSLGTGAPGYTF | TGCGCCAGCAGCCTTGGAACAGGGGCACCAGGCTACACCTTC
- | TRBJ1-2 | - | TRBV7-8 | CASSRRQDLEANYGYTF | TGTGCCAGCAGCCGCAGACAGGACCTAGAAGCTAACTATGGCTACACCTTC
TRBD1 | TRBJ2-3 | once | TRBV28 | CASSSTTGGTDTQYF | TGTGCCAGCAGTTCGACTACAGGGGGCACAGATACGCAGTATTTT
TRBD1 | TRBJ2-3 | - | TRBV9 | CASSGTGTGTLGPDTQYF | TGTGCCAGCAGCGGGACGGGGACAGGGACCCTAGGTCCAGATACGCAGTATTTT
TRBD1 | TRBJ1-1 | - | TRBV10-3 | CAISAGQGTGNTEAFF | TGTGCCATCAGTGCGGGACAGGGGACGGGGAACACTGAAGCTTTCTTT
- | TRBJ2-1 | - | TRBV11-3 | CASSFQGSNEQFF | TGTGCCAGCAGCTTTCAGGGTAGCAATGAGCAGTTCTTC
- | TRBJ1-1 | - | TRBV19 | CASSLGHRGLNTEAFF | TGTGCCAGTAGTCTGGGACATCGAGGGCTGAACACTGAAGCTTTCTTT
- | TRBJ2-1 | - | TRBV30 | CASAGINNEQFF | TGTGCCTCAGCCGGGATCAACAATGAGCAGTTCTTC
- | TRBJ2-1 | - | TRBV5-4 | CASSWGSDRSVNEQFF | TGTGCCAGCAGCTGGGGCAGTGACAGGAGCGTCAATGAGCAGTTCTTC
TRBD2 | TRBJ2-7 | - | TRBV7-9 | CASSLRGTSGYEQYF | TGTGCCAGCAGCTTAAGAGGGACTAGCGGCTACGAGCAGTACTTC
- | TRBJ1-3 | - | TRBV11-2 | CASSLEGLSGNTIYF | TGTGCCAGCAGCTTAGAAGGACTCTCTGGAAACACCATATATTTT
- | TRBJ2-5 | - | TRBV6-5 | CASSYSVRETQYF | TGTGCCAGCAGTTACTCGGTGCGGGAGACCCAGTACTTC